The 25 T cell receptor beta chains below all came from one sample that was sequenced in a study of blood T cell repertoires in COVID-19. TCRdb's table, derived via immunoSEQ multiplex PCR, lists solely in-frame clones and lacks some. The sample shows 60,000 or so clones, over 70% of them seen only once. Sequencing was done on a sample of peripheral blood. These receptors all stem from a man in his thirties or forties with COVID-19, enrolled during active disease.

The chain couples TRBV6-5 to TRBJ1-3; D is possibly TRBD1 (6 bases). Trimming shortened V by 4 bases and J by 2 bases, and 9 bases separated the two germline ends. The CDR3 totals 14 residues. CDR1 and CDR2 (germline): MNHEY, SVGAGI. CDR3 protein: CASSSGATGNTIYF. The CDR3 coding sequence is TGTGCCAGCAGTTCAGGGGCAACTGGAAACACCATATATTTT.

This chain links TRBV27 with TRBJ1-2; TRBD1 is a possible D gene (5 bases). The CDR3 sequence is 16 residues long. Germline-derived CDR1 and CDR2 are MNHEY and SMNVEV (reference sequence). Trimming cost V 2 bases and J 2 bases, with 15 bases left between them. The DNA for the CDR3 is TGTGCCAGCAGTTTAACTGCCGGGGGGGGGAACTATGGCTACACCTTC. Translating gives CASSLTAGGGNYGYTF.

The V gene is TRBV18, the J gene TRBJ2-3; TRBD1 aligns across 9 bases. Germline values: CDR1 KGHSH, CDR2 LQKENI. The J segment lost 7 bases and the V segment lost 0 bases, leaving 8 bases of the junction unmatched. This CDR3 is 16 amino acids long. CDR3 protein: CASSPPGQGLRNTQYF. The DNA of the CDR3 is TGTGCCAGCTCACCACCGGGACAGGGTTTGAGGAATACGCAGTATTTT.

The V and J genes are TRBV28 and TRBJ1-5; D gene uncertain. V lost 2 bases, J lost 4 bases, and 9 bases lay in between. Looked up from germline, CDR1 is MDHEN and CDR2 is SYDVKM. The CDR3 is 14 amino acids. The chain's CDR3 is CASSLLGENQPQHF. As DNA, the CDR3 is TGTGCCAGCAGTTTACTTGGTGAGAATCAGCCCCAGCATTTT.

This clone has just a few counts. V and J are TRBV28 and TRBJ2-3; unclear D gene. CDR1 and CDR2 from the germline V gene are MDHEN and SYDVKM. The CDR3 is 13 residues long. The germline V and J ends were trimmed by 6 bases and 0 bases, with 7 bases remaining between them. The CDR3 region is CASSLVSTDTQYF. The CDR3 DNA is TGTGCCAGCAGCCTCGTTAGCACAGATACGCAGTATTTT.

The gene calls are TRBV18 and TRBJ2-2; perhaps TRBD1 as D (6 bases). CDR1 is KGHSH, CDR2 LQKENI, per germline. The V end lost 2 bases, the J end lost 5 bases, and 9 bases lay between the germline ends. The CDR3 consists of 14 residues. This CDR3 reads CASSPYRDTGELFF. CDR3 coding DNA: TGTGCCAGCTCACCATACAGGGATACCGGGGAGCTGTTTTTT. Together with reference TRBV18 and TRBJ2-2, the CDR3 gives the full variable domain: NAGVMQNPRHLVRRRGQEARLRCSPMKGHSHVYWYRQLPEEGLKFMVYLQKENIIDESGMPKERFSAEFPKEGPSILRIQQVVRGDSAAYFCASSPYRDTGELFFGEGSRLTVL.

The chain couples TRBV28 to TRBJ1-2; D unclear. This CDR3 has 13 amino acids. The ends were cut back, 4 bases at V and 5 bases at J, with 11 bases in the middle. Germline CDR1 MDHEN, CDR2 SYDVKM. Here the CDR3 DNA reads TGTGCCAGCAGTTCCAGTACCCGATATGGCTACACCTTC. It translates to CASSSSTRYGYTF.

The CDR3 sequence: CASSLAGTGNQPQHF. DNA for the CDR3: TGTGCCAGCAGCTTGGCCGGGACAGGGAATCAGCCCCAGCATTTT. This sequence joins TRBV5-5 and TRBJ1-5; 9 nucleotides match TRBD1. Germline V gives CDR1 SGHKS, CDR2 YYEKEE (reference sequence). The trim removed 0 bases at V and 4 bases at J, leaving 2 bases unmatched. This CDR3 has 15 residues.

This clone has just a few counts. The chain couples TRBV28 to TRBJ2-7, with D possibly TRBD2 on 7 matching bases. The V end was cut by 5 bases, the J end by 5 bases, with 16 bases between. The CDR3 contains 14 residues. Germline V gene data show CDR1 as MDHEN and CDR2 as SYDVKM. The CDR3 is CASSPPGRGNEQYF. The CDR3 DNA reads TGTGCCAGCAGTCCCCCTGGGAGGGGGAACGAGCAGTACTTC.

V and J are TRBV28 and TRBJ1-2, with no clear D. The CDR3 is 14 amino acids. The V gene lost 2 bases and the J gene lost 4 bases, with 11 bases spanning the gap. In germline, CDR1 is MDHEN, CDR2 SYDVKM. For the CDR3, the DNA is TGTGCCAGCAGTTTAGCCCCGCGGGGCTATGGCTACACCTTC. Its protein product is CASSLAPRGYGYTF.

The chain employs TRBV19 and TRBJ2-1, with TRBD2 matching 10 bases. Germline V gives CDR1 LNHDA, CDR2 SQIVND (reference sequence). The CDR3 runs to 16 residues. Trimming removed 1 base from V and 8 bases from J; junction bases left unmatched: 8. This CDR3 reads CASSIGSSGRGYEQFF. The DNA for the CDR3 is TGTGCCAGTAGTATAGGATCCAGCGGGAGGGGATATGAGCAGTTCTTC.

The chain employs TRBV6-4 and TRBJ1-3, with D tentatively TRBD1 (5 bases). Trimming left V 6 bases short and J 0 bases short, with 27 bases between. CDR1 and CDR2 from the germline V gene are MRHNA and SNTAGT. The CDR3 has 20 residues. Here the CDR3 DNA reads TGTGCCAGCAGAACCTTGCATTTAGGCCGGGTAGGGGACTCTGGAAACACCATATATTTT. Translated, it gives CASRTLHLGRVGDSGNTIYF.

This clone was found once. The rearrangement uses TRBV11-2 and TRBJ1-1; the D gene is possibly TRBD1 (5 bases). CDR3 length: 12 residues. The V end was cut by 2 bases, the J end by 6 bases, with 7 bases between. Germline V lookup: CDR1 SGHAT, CDR2 FQNNGV. CDR3 sequence (DNA): TGTGCCAGCAGCTTATGGGGCGCTGAAGCTTTCTTT. Encoded protein: CASSLWGAEAFF.

V gene TRBV5-6 combines with J gene TRBJ2-2; the D gene is possibly TRBD1 (6 bases). This CDR3 contains 15 residues. CDR1 SGHDT and CDR2 YYEEEE come from the germline V gene. The ends were cut back, 4 bases at V and 3 bases at J, with 13 bases in the middle. The CDR3 nucleotides read TGTGCCAGCAGCCGTCCGGCAGGGGACACCGGGGAGCTGTTTTTT. Translating gives CASSRPAGDTGELFF.

The rearrangement joins TRBV18 to TRBJ1-4; 8 bases map to TRBD1. Germline V gene lookup returns CDR1 KGHSH and CDR2 LQKENI. This CDR3 region has 16 residues. V was pared by 4 bases and J by 8 bases, with 12 bases of the junction left unmatched. For the CDR3, the DNA is TGTGCCAGCTCACGGGATAAGACAGGGGCTCAAGAAAAACTGTTTTTT. Amino acid sequence: CASSRDKTGAQEKLFF.

The J gene is TRBJ1-2, the V gene TRBV7-9, with D possibly TRBD1 on 6 matching bases. The V and J ends lost 1 base and 2 bases respectively, with 8 bases between them. The CDR3 is 14 amino acids. CDR1 and CDR2 from the germline V gene are SEHNR and FQNEAQ (reference sequence). The CDR3 is CASSLGQANYGYTF. Here the CDR3 DNA reads TGTGCCAGCAGCTTAGGACAGGCAAACTATGGCTACACCTTC. Full variable domain (outside the CDR3, taken from reference TRBV7-9 and TRBJ1-2): DTGVSQNPRHKITKRGQNVTFRCDPISEHNRLYWYRQTLGQGPEFLTYFQNEAQLEKSRLLSDRFSAERPKGSFSTLEIQRTEQGDSAMYLCASSLGQANYGYTFGSGTRLTVV.

This clone was observed once. This chain joins TRBV11-2 and TRBJ1-2; possibly TRBD1 for D (5 bases). From germline, CDR1 is SGHAT and CDR2 FQNNGV. The length of the CDR3 is 16 residues. V lost 5 bases to trimming and J lost 0 bases, with 16 bases between them. CDR3 sequence: CASSQSRQITNYGYTF. The CDR3 DNA reads as TGTGCCAGCAGCCAAAGCCGACAGATTACTAACTATGGCTACACCTTC. Filled out from reference TRBV11-2 and TRBJ1-2, the complete variable domain reads EAGVAQSPRYKIIEKRQSVAFWCNPISGHATLYWYQQILGQGPKLLIQFQNNGVVDDSQLPKDRFSAERLKGVDSTLKIQPAKLEDSAVYLCASSQSRQITNYGYTFGSGTRLTVV.

The chain uses TRBV6-5 and TRBJ1-3; D is unresolved. From germline, CDR1 is MNHEY and CDR2 SVGAGI. The V end lost 1 base, the J end lost 0 bases, and 10 bases lay between the germline ends. The CDR3 runs to 16 residues. The CDR3 loop is CASSYYRDHSGNTIYF. In DNA form, the CDR3 reads TGTGCCAGCAGTTACTACCGCGATCACTCTGGAAACACCATATATTTT.

The V and J genes are TRBV10-3 and TRBJ2-7, with TRBD1 matching over 10 bases. The CDR3 is 12 amino acids. V lost 11 bases, J lost 4 bases, and 5 bases stayed unmatched. The germline CDR1 and CDR2 sequences are ENHRY and SYGVKD. Written as DNA, the CDR3 is TGTGCCGCCGGGACAGGGGTATACGAGCAGTACTTC. As protein: CAAGTGVYEQYF.

The sample holds a few counts of this clone. The rearrangement joins TRBV28 to TRBJ1-2; a possible D gene is TRBD1 (6 bases). The CDR3 loop spans 13 amino acids. Per the germline V gene, CDR1 is MDHEN and CDR2 is SYDVKM. The germline V and J ends were trimmed by 6 bases and 8 bases, with 16 bases remaining between them. CDR3 in amino acids: CASSYRTGPGYTF. In DNA form, the CDR3 reads TGTGCCAGCAGCTATAGAACAGGGCCAGGCTACACCTTC.

The V and J genes are TRBV3-1 (or the pseudogene TRBV3-2) and TRBJ2-2; 9 nucleotides agree with TRBD2. CDR3 length: 15 amino acids. V dropped 4 bases and J dropped 4; count of bases not matched to a gene: 4. Germline V gene data show CDR1 as LGHDT and CDR2 as YNNKEL (reference sequence). The CDR3 loop reads CASSPGLATTGELFF. CDR3 in DNA: TGTGCCAGCAGCCCCGGACTAGCGACCACCGGGGAGCTGTTTTTT.

J is TRBJ1-5 and V is TRBV29-1; 11 bases fit TRBD1. Germline V gene sequence: CDR1 SQVTM, CDR2 ANQGSEA. The trim removed 7 bases at V and 6 bases at J, leaving 5 bases unmatched. There are 13 residues in the CDR3. The CDR3 is CSATGTGGQPQHF. In nucleotides, the CDR3 is TGCAGCGCCACCGGGACAGGGGGTCAGCCCCAGCATTTT.

Note on this clone: One end of the junction is discordant with germline, which a read error may explain. The rearrangement joins TRBV5-4 to TRBJ2-3, with D tentatively TRBD2 (5 bases). This CDR3 contains 16 residues. From germline, CDR1 is SGHNT and CDR2 YYREEE (reference sequence). Written as DNA, the CDR3 is TGTGCCAGCAGATTGGGAGAACCTATCCCCACAGATACGCAGTATTTT. Translating gives CASRLGEPIPTDTQYF.

This chain connects TRBV6-6 to TRBJ2-2; D may be TRBD1 (5 bases). Looked up from germline, CDR1 is MNHNY and CDR2 is SVGAGI (reference sequence). This CDR3 spans 16 amino acids. V was shortened by 3 bases and J by 4 bases, with 15 bases between the two germline ends. The CDR3 DNA reads as TGTGCCAGCAGTTATAGGGCAGGGTGGAGCACCGGGGAGCTGTTTTTT. The encoded protein is CASSYRAGWSTGELFF.

The chain couples TRBV6-6 to TRBJ2-1, with 8 bases lining up with TRBD1. Germline V gene data show CDR1 as MNHNY and CDR2 as SVGAGI (reference sequence). CDR3 length equals 15 residues. J was trimmed by 9 bases and V by 6 bases; bases with no gene match: 13. The CDR3 is CASSRAEDRVGEQFF. For the CDR3, the DNA is TGTGCCAGCAGCAGGGCCGAGGACAGGGTTGGTGAGCAGTTCTTC.